The TCR beta chain described here comes from a study of blood T cell repertoires in COVID-19. Study-level information: The United States, Italy and Spain supplied acute and convalescent COVID-19 samples. The cDNA or gDNA used as material had been derived from T cells, B-cell-depleted T cells, or PBMCs.

The CDR3 runs to 14 residues. The germline V gene has CDR1 SGHNT and CDR2 YYREEE (reference sequence). On this clone itself: Mismatch with germline at one junction end may stem from a read error. The same CDR3 arises from other DNA sequences in this sample as well.

In the study's own analysis: Quantification of nucleated cells was approximated via reference gene primer amplification. Using immunoSEQ multiplex PCR, the repertoire was profiled, and TCRdb retains in-frame clones only, with some absent. For V, J and clone size, that table is used; D and trimming come from the DNA. Altogether approximately 44,000 clones are present, around 79% being singletons, with the ten largest covering around a third. What was sequenced was peripheral blood. The receptor's source is a woman aged 80 or over with acute or convalescent COVID-19. This chain uses TRBV5-4 with TRBJ2-1, with 8 nucleotides matching TRBD2. The CDR3 bases are TGCGCCAGCAGCTTGAGCGGGAGAAACAATGAGCAGTTCTTC. Its translation: CASSLSGRNNEQFF. Drawing the rest from reference TRBV5-4 and TRBJ2-1, the complete variable domain is ETGVTQSPTHLIKTRGQQVTLRCSSQSGHNTVSWYQQALGQGPQFIFQYYREEENGRGNFPPRFSGLQFPNYSSELNVNALELDDSALYLCASSLSGRNNEQFFGPGTRLTVL.